The T cell receptor beta chain under discussion was sequenced for a study of Graves' ophthalmopathy and Graves' hyperthyroidism. Turning to the study itself: Before any treatment was given, at initial diagnosis, peripheral blood was collected. Points from the study as a whole: Most expanded clonotypes in thyroid above 0.001 frequency also showed up in blood.

Isolation of PBMCs was performed using 10 ml of fresh peripheral blood. This clonotype was recorded at least ten times. The antigen is undetermined. V shed 2 bases and J shed 4 bases, with 11 bases lying between them. This CDR3 is 14 amino acids long. The germline V gene encodes CDR1 MDHEN and CDR2 SYDVKM. Transcripts of RNA were the source for amplifying TCR beta CDR3 regions. First-round RT-PCR relied on HTBI primers, and a second-round multiplex PCR came next. Using its own MiXCR run on the multiplex PCR reads, TCRdb lists one record per CDR3 protein. The sample lists fewer than 600,000 distinct CDR3 sequences, approximately 15% occurring once.

This rearrangement joins TRBV28 to TRBJ1-2; TRBD1 is a possible D gene (6 bases). The sequence came from a woman in her twenties or thirties with Graves' ophthalmopathy. The sample consisted of blood. CDR3 amino acids: CASSLVRDTYGYTF. CDR3 in DNA: TGTGCCAGCAGTTTAGTACGGGACACCTATGGCTACACCTTC.